This T cell receptor (beta chain) was captured by sequencing in a study of cytomegalovirus exposure and HLA in healthy donors. The CDR3 has 13 amino acids. CDR1 SGDLS and CDR2 YYNGEE come from the germline V gene. The V end was cut by 2 bases, the J end by 4 bases, with 9 bases between. Details on this clone: Its target is not known.

Unrecorded immune exposures were likely, despite nominal health at sampling. Study-wide findings and caveats: Roughly 170 TCR beta chains were listed as cytomegalovirus-associated. A later analysis showed HLA-associated TCR beta chains outstripping equally common others in clonal expansion. In a later analysis, most CMV-associated TCR beta chains appeared HLA-restricted.

This PCR relied on a set of 60 Vbeta primers and 13 Jbeta primers. The table came from immunoSEQ multiplex PCR; TCRdb's copy has only in-frame clones and leaves some out. The repertoire shows around 200,000 clones; the top ten hold roughly 0.98%. The sequence came from a woman in her 30s in good health and CMV-seropositive. Sequences were obtained from PBMCs. The chain joins TRBV9 to TRBJ1-1; D unclear. The CDR3, as DNA: TGTGCCAGCAGCGTGTATGAGGGCACTGAAGCTTTCTTT. It translates to CASSVYEGTEAFF.